Shown below are 26 T cell receptor beta chains from a single sample sequenced in a study of tumor-infiltrating lymphocytes in primary liver carcinoma. The source of the blood RNA was unsorted whole blood, and germline DNA was extracted as well. Using a constant-region primer together with ProtoScript II reverse transcriptase, TCR beta cDNA was made from about 500 ng of total RNA. Three rounds of nested multiplex PCR with slightly modified ARM-PCR produced TCR beta libraries. A C-beta reverse primer and TRBV1-TRBV30 forward primers served in each of the first two PCR rounds, at around 10 cycles apiece. Via MiXCR, TCRdb re-called the multiplex PCR reads, giving one row per CDR3 protein. The table has 190,000 or so distinct CDR3 sequences, about two thirds seen once; the top ten hold 5.5% to 9%. The material sequenced was peripheral blood. The receptors were gathered from a woman in her sixties with primary liver carcinoma and hepatitis B virus infection.

This chain connects TRBV19 to TRBJ1-1; 10 bases agree with TRBD1. After removal of 10 bases from V and 0 bases from J, the junction contained 17 bases not matched to a gene. Germline CDR1 is LNHDA and CDR2 is SQIVND (reference sequence). The CDR3 sequence is 18 residues long. The CDR3 is CATSPDSRTGGLNTEAFF. CDR3 coding DNA: TGTGCCACCTCACCTGACAGTCGGACAGGGGGTCTGAACACTGAAGCTTTCTTT.

Notes on this clonotype: A much larger clone is a single base away; this may be a read error. Since no conserved phenylalanine or tryptophan closes the CDR3, a read error is the likely cause. The chain combines TRBV4-1 with TRBJ1-1, with no clear D. There are 14 residues in the CDR3. CDR1 MGHRA and CDR2 YSYEKL come from the germline V gene. Deletions cut 3 bases from V and 4 bases from J, with 12 bases between. Here the CDR3 reads CASSQGPLGTEAFC. Written as DNA, the CDR3 is TGCGCCAGCAGCCAGGGCCCCCTCGGCACTGAAGCTTTCTGT.

The table lists this clonotype with many counts. The CDR3 protein is CASETGGMGKLFF. Here the CDR3 DNA reads TGTGCCAGCGAGACAGGGGGAATGGGAAAACTGTTTTTT. The chain recombines TRBV6-1 with TRBJ1-4; 9 bases line up with TRBD1. With V trimmed by 8 bases and J by 10 bases, 8 bases remained unmatched. The CDR3 spans 13 residues. Germline V gene lookup returns CDR1 MNHNS and CDR2 SASEGT.

This rearrangement joins TRBV11-2 to TRBJ2-3; D perhaps matches TRBD2 (5 bases). The CDR3 consists of 15 residues. Trimming left V 2 bases short and J 4 bases short, with 13 bases between. Germline V gene data show CDR1 as SGHAT and CDR2 as FQNNGV. CDR3 nucleotide sequence: TGTGCCAGCAGCTTACAGCGGAAGGAGGCAGATACGCAGTATTTT. Translation: CASSLQRKEADTQYF. Full variable domain (remainder filled in from reference TRBV11-2 and TRBJ2-3): EAGVAQSPRYKIIEKRQSVAFWCNPISGHATLYWYQQILGQGPKLLIQFQNNGVVDDSQLPKDRFSAERLKGVDSTLKIQPAKLEDSAVYLCASSLQRKEADTQYFGPGTRLTVL.

This clonotype was counted only a few times. The CDR3 DNA follows: TGCGCCAGCAGCTTGGCCGGGACAGCTTCCTACGAGCAGTACTTC. It is translated as CASSLAGTASYEQYF. The chain has TRBV5-1 and TRBJ2-7; 7 bases are a match to TRBD1. With V trimmed by 0 bases and J by 1 base, 4 bases remained unmatched. The length of the CDR3 is 15 residues. Germline V CDR1 and CDR2: SGHRS, YFSETQ.

Worth noting for this clonotype: No conserved phenylalanine or tryptophan is present at the end of the CDR3, so a read error is the likely explanation. The rearrangement links TRBV28 to TRBJ2-5; D assignment may be TRBD1 or TRBD2 (5 bases each). Germline V gene data show CDR1 as MDHEN and CDR2 as SYDVKM. CDR3 length: 17 amino acids. The V end was cut by 6 bases, the J end by 0 bases, with 20 bases between. The chain's CDR3 is CASRGTGAVRYQETQYL. Here the CDR3 DNA reads TGTGCCAGCAGAGGGACGGGCGCGGTACGGTACCAAGAGACCCAGTACCTC.

About this clonotype: A much more abundant neighbour one base away suggests this may be a read error. V usage is TRBV6-5 and J usage is TRBJ1-1; D is undetermined. From germline, CDR1 is MNHEY and CDR2 SVGAGI. Trimming left V 4 bases short and J 6 bases short, with 18 bases between. The CDR3 covers 15 residues. The CDR3 DNA is TGTGCCAGCAGTTCCCGAGACGGGGTATCCGCTGAAGCTTTCTTT. Its translation is CASSSRDGVSAEAFF.

As concerns this clonotype: The junction does not match germline at one end; this may be a read error. The V call is TRBV30, the J call TRBJ2-7; 7 bases are shared with TRBD1. Germline loops: CDR1 GTSNPN, CDR2 SVGIG (reference sequence). The CDR3 length is 15 residues. CDR3 loop: CAWSRDRVVPYDQYF. As DNA, the CDR3 is TGTGCCTGGAGTCGTGACAGGGTGGTCCCCTACGATCAGTACTTC.

As concerns this clonotype: One end of the junction does not line up with germline, which may come from a read error. The CDR3 DNA reads as TGTGCCCGCAGCTTAGATCGGGGCCCGCCTGGTGAAGCTTTCTTT. This codes for CARSLDRGPPGEAFF. The chain couples TRBV11-2 to TRBJ1-1, with D possibly being TRBD1 (5 bases). Germline V gene lookup returns CDR1 SGHAT and CDR2 FQNNGV. The CDR3 sequence is 15 residues long. Variable domain in full (rest from reference TRBV11-2 and TRBJ1-1): EAGVAQSPRYKIIEKRQSVAFWCNPISGHATLYWYQQILGQGPKLLIQFQNNGVVDDSQLPKDRFSAERLKGVDSTLKIQPAKLEDSAVYLCARSLDRGPPGEAFFGQGTRLTVV.

This clonotype was detected ten times or more. This chain connects TRBV11-2 to TRBJ2-3, with TRBD2 matching over 8 bases. CDR3 length: 16 residues. Germline values: CDR1 SGHAT, CDR2 FQNNGV. V lost 1 base and J lost 6; bases outside the gene matches: 9. In nucleotides, the CDR3 is TGTGCCAGCAGCTTAGGTGCAGCGGGAGATGGGGATACGCAGTATTTT. It codes for CASSLGAAGDGDTQYF.

On this clonotype itself: A read error is possible here, since a much larger clone lies one base away. The chain recombines TRBV14 with TRBJ2-1; a weak D match, TRBD1 (5 bases). Germline V CDR1 and CDR2: SGHDN, FVKESK. The CDR3 totals 13 residues. The CDR3 reads CDSSQVPRQLLFF. CDR3 sequence (DNA): TGTGACAGCAGCCAAGTCCCACGACAGTTGCTGTTCTTC.

This clonotype was detected many times. The rearrangement joins TRBV29-1 to TRBJ2-3, with TRBD1 matching 7 bases. CDR3 length: 15 amino acids. The J segment lost 1 base and the V segment lost 4 bases, leaving 8 bases of the junction unmatched. Germline CDR1 is SQVTM and CDR2 is ANQGSEA. The chain's CDR3 is CSVAKQGERTDTQYF. CDR3 sequence (DNA): TGCAGCGTTGCGAAGCAGGGGGAACGCACAGATACGCAGTATTTT.

Concerning this clonotype: With a much larger clone just one base away, this may be a read error. This sequence joins TRBV6-1 and TRBJ2-3; D may be TRBD1 (6 bases). The germline gives CDR1 MNHNS, CDR2 SASEGT. This CDR3 is built from 16 residues. V was shortened by 6 bases and J by 4 bases, with 20 bases between the two germline ends. The DNA for the CDR3 is TGTGCCAGCAGGAAATTTACCAGGGGCAGTTCAGATACGCAGTATTTT. It yields the protein CASRKFTRGSSDTQYF.

About this clonotype itself: The junction shows a germline mismatch at one end, possibly a read error. The chain couples TRBV29-1 to TRBJ2-3; perhaps TRBD2 as D (5 bases). The CDR3 covers 14 residues. CDR1 is SQVTM and CDR2 is ANQGSEA in the germline V gene. In DNA form, the CDR3 reads TGCAGCGCCGGAGGTAACCGTTATGGAGATACGCGGTATTTT. Encoded protein: CSAGGNRYGDTRYF.

This clonotype was seen once. A read error may be the cause here, since a much bigger clone is one base away. This chain joins TRBV4-2 and TRBJ1-1, with D perhaps TRBD1 (5 bases). Germline-derived CDR1 and CDR2 are LGHNA and YNFKEQ. This CDR3 region has 15 residues. Here the CDR3 DNA reads TGTGCCAGCAGCCAAGGGCAGGGAGGGAACACTGATGCTTTCTTT. Protein product: CASSQGQGGNTDAFF.

Regarding this clonotype: Since a much larger clone is just one base distant, this may be a read error. CDR3 bases: TGTGACAGCAGCCGATTCGAGACTAATACGCAGTATTTT. Translation gives CDSSRFETNTQYF. V and J are TRBV13 and TRBJ2-3, with TRBD2 as a possible D gene (5 bases). The length of the CDR3 is 13 residues. Germline values: CDR1 PRHDT, CDR2 FYEKMQ (reference sequence). Filled out from reference TRBV13 and TRBJ2-3, the complete variable domain reads AAGVIQSPRHLIKEKRETATLKCYPIPRHDTVYWYQQGPGQDPQFLISFYEKMQSDKGSIPDRFSAQQFSDYHSELNMSSLELGDSALYFCDSSRFETNTQYFGPGTRLTVL.

With respect to this clonotype: One base away lies a much larger clone, so this may be a sequencing read error. This chain uses TRBV12-3 or TRBV12-4 with TRBJ2-7; TRBD1 matches at 8 bases. V lost 7 bases to trimming and J lost 3 bases; unmatched junction nucleotides: 11. The length of the CDR3 is 15 residues. The CDR3 bases are TGTGCCAGCAATTTCATAGGACAGGGATTCTACGAGCAGTACTTC. Protein product: CASNFIGQGFYEQYF.

Concerning this clonotype itself: A much more abundant neighbour one base away suggests this may be a read error. This chain connects TRBV5-6 to TRBJ2-2; 7 nucleotides align to TRBD1. The CDR3 runs 14 residues. Looked up from germline, CDR1 is SGHDT and CDR2 is YYEEEE. This chain's CDR3 is CASSLEGGTGEPFF. CDR3 in DNA: TGTGCCAGCAGCTTGGAAGGGGGCACCGGGGAGCCGTTTTTT.

V gene TRBV2 combines with J gene TRBJ1-3, with a weak D call TRBD1 (5 bases). The CDR3 covers 15 residues. The germline V gene encodes CDR1 SNHLY and CDR2 FYNNEI. V was trimmed by 2 bases and J by 2 bases, leaving 10 bases between them. The CDR3 sequence is CASSELREAGNTIYF. The CDR3 DNA reads TGTGCCAGCAGTGAACTCAGGGAGGCTGGAAACACCATATATTTT.

As regards this clonotype: This may stem from a read error, because a much larger clone lies one nucleotide away. The rearrangement uses TRBV29-1 and TRBJ2-7; 10 bases line up with TRBD2. The CDR3 is 15 amino acids. V lost 7 bases and J lost 3; bases outside the gene matches: 12. CDR1 and CDR2 from the germline V gene are SQVTM and ANQGSEA. The CDR3 nucleotides are TGCAGCGACAGGACTAGCGGACGGTCTATCTACGAGCAGTACTTC. Amino acid sequence: CSDRTSGRSIYEQYF.

Notes on this clonotype: Its ends do not fully match the called genes, so a read error is possible. The chain is built from TRBV6-5 and TRBJ2-5; D is possibly TRBD1 or TRBD2 (5 bases each). The germline V gene encodes CDR1 MNHEY and CDR2 SVGAGI. The length of the CDR3 is 13 residues. Here the CDR3 DNA reads TGTGCCAGCGGCACCACGGTGGGGGAGACCCAGTGCTTC. As protein: CASGTTVGETQCF.

For this clonotype: A read error may explain this, as a much larger clone is one base away. The gene calls are TRBV10-3 and TRBJ2-1; 10 bases fit TRBD2. CDR1 and CDR2 (germline): ENHRY, SYGVKD. The CDR3 covers 15 residues. In nucleotides, the CDR3 is TGTGCCATCGGTGAATCAGCGGGGGGGGACAATGAGCAGTTCTTC. This codes for CAIGESAGGDNEQFF.

CDR3 residues: CSARGWPDEKYF. In DNA, the CDR3 is TGCAGTGCTAGAGGATGGCCGGATGAGAAGTACTTC. The V and J genes are TRBV20-1 and TRBJ2-7, with no clear D. Germline V gives CDR1 DFQATT, CDR2 SNEGSKA (reference sequence). This CDR3 spans 12 amino acids. Trimming cost V 1 base and J 11 bases, with 15 bases left between them.

The V and J genes are TRBV11-3 and TRBJ2-2, with D maybe TRBD2 (5 bases). The CDR3 totals 13 residues. V lost 1 base to trimming and J lost 16 bases, with 16 bases between them. The germline CDR1 and CDR2 sequences are SGHNT and YENEEA. As DNA, the CDR3 is TGTGCCAGCAGCTTAGGTGACACCGGGGAACCGTTTTTT. This sequence encodes CASSLGDTGEPFF.

Note on this clonotype: One junction end disagrees with the germline gene, perhaps due to a read error. V usage is TRBV5-1 and J usage is TRBJ2-3; 9 positions match TRBD2. This CDR3 is built from 16 residues. CDR1 SGHRS and CDR2 YFSETQ come from the germline V gene. CDR3 in amino acids: CASSSTSGRITDTQYF. The CDR3 DNA reads TGCGCCAGTAGCTCAACTAGCGGGCGGATCACAGATACGCAGTATTTT.

On this clonotype itself: A read error is possible here, since a much larger clone lies one base away. This rearrangement joins TRBV6-5 to TRBJ2-7; 9 bases are shared with TRBD1. The J segment lost 6 bases and the V segment lost 6 bases, leaving 9 bases of the junction unmatched. Germline CDR1 and CDR2: MNHEY and SVGAGI. This CDR3 has 14 amino acids. In DNA, the CDR3 is TGTGCCAGCAGCCCTAGGGACAGGGTCGGCGAGCAGTACTTC. Residues: CASSPRDRVGEQYF.